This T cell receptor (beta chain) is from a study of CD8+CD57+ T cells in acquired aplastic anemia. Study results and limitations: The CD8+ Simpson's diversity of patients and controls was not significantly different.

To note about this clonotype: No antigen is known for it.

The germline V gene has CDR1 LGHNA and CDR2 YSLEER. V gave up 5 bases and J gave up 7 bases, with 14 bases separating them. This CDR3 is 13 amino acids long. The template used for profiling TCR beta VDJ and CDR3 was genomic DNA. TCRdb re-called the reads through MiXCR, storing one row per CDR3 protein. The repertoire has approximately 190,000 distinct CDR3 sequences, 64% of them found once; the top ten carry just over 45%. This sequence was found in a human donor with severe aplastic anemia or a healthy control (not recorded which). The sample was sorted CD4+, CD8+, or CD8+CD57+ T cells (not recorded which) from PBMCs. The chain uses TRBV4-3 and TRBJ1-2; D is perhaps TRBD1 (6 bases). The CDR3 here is CASSSRGLAGYTF. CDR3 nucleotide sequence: TGCGCCAGCAGCTCCAGGGGCTTAGCTGGCTACACCTTC.